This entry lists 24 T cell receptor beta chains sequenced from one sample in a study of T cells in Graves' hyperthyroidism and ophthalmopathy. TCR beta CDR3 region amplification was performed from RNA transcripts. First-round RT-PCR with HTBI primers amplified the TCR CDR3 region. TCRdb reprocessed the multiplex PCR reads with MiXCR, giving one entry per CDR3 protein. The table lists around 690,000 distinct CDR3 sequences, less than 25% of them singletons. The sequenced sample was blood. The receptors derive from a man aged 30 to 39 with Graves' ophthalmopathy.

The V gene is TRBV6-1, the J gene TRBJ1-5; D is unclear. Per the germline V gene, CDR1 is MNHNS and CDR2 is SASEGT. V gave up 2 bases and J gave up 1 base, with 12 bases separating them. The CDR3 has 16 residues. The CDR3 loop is CASSESSGLSNQPQHF. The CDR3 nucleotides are TGTGCCAGCAGTGAAAGTTCGGGTCTAAGCAATCAGCCCCAGCATTTT.

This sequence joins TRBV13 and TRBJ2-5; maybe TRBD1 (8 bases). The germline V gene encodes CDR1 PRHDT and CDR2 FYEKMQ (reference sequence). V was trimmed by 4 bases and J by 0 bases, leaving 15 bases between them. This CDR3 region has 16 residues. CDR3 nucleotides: TGTGCCAGCAGCTCAAAGCGGGACAGGTACCAAGAGACCCAGTACTTC. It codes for CASSSKRDRYQETQYF.

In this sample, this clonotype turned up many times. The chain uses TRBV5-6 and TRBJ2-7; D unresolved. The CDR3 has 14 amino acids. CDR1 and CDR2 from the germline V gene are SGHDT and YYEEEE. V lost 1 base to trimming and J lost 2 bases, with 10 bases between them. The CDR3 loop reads CASSLYTLTYEQYF. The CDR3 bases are TGTGCCAGCAGCTTGTACACCTTAACCTACGAGCAGTACTTC.

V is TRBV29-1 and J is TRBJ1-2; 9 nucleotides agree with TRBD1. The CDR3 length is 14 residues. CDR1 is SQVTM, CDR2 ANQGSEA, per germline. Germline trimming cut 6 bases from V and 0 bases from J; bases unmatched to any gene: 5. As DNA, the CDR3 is TGCAGCGTGGACAGGGGTTTGACTAACTATGGCTACACCTTC. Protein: CSVDRGLTNYGYTF.

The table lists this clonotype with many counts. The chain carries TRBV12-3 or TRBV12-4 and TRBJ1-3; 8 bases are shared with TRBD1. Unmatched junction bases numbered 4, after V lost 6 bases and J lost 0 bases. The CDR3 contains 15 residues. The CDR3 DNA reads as TGTGCCAGCAGGCCCGGGACAGGCTCTGGAAACACCATATATTTT. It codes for CASRPGTGSGNTIYF.

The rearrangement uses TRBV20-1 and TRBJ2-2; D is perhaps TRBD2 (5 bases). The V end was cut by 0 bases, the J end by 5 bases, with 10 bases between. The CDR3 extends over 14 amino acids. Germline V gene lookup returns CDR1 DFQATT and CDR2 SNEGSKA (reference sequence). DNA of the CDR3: TGCAGTGCTAGAGAGCGGGTAGGGACCGGGGAGCTGTTTTTT. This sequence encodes CSARERVGTGELFF.

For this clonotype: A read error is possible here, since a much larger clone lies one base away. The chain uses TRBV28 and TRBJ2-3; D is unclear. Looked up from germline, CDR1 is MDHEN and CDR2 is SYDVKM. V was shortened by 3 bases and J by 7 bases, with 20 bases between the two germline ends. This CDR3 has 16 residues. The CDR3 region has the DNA TGTGCCAGCAGTTTCGAGCTAGTAGTAGATCTTAATACGCAGTATTTT. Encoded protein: CASSFELVVDLNTQYF.

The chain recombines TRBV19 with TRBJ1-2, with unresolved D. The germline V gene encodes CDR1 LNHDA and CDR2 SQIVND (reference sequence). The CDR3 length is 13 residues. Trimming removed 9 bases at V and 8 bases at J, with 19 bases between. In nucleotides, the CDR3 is TGTGCCAGCAACAGAGCACGAACTGACGGCTACACCTTC. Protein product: CASNRARTDGYTF.

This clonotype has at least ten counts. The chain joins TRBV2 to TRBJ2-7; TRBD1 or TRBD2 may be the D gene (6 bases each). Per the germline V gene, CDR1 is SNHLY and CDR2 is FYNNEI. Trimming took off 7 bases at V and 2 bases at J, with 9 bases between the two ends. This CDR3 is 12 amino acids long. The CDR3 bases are TGTGCCAGCACAGGGGAGGCCTACGAGCAGTACTTC. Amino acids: CASTGEAYEQYF.

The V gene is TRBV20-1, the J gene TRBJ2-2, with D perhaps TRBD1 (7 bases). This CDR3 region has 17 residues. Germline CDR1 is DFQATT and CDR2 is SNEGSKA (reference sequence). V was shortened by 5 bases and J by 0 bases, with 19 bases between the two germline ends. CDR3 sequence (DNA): TGCAGTGCTGGAGGGACAGACACCGCATCGAACACCGGGGAGCTGTTTTTT. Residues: CSAGGTDTASNTGELFF.

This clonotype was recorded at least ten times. The CDR3 loop is CASSSTGTTIYEQYF. The CDR3 nucleotides read TGTGCCAGCAGTTCTACAGGGACGACAATTTACGAGCAGTACTTC. The chain uses TRBV27 and TRBJ2-7; tentative D call: TRBD1 (6 bases). V was trimmed by 4 bases and J by 4 bases, leaving 17 bases between them. CDR1 and CDR2 (germline): MNHEY, SMNVEV (reference sequence). CDR3 length equals 15 residues.

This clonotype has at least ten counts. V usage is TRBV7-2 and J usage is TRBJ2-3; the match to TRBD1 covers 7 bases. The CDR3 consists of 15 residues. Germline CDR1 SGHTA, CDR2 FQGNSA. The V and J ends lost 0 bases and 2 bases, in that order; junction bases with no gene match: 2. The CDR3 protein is CASSLATGNTDTQYF. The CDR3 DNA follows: TGTGCCAGCAGCTTAGCGACAGGGAACACAGATACGCAGTATTTT. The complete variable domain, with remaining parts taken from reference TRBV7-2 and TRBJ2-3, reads GAGVSQSPSNKVTEKGKDVELRCDPISGHTALYWYRQSLGQGLEFLIYFQGNSAPDKSGLPSDRFSAERTGGSVSTLTIQRTQQEDSAVYLCASSLATGNTDTQYFGPGTRLTVL.

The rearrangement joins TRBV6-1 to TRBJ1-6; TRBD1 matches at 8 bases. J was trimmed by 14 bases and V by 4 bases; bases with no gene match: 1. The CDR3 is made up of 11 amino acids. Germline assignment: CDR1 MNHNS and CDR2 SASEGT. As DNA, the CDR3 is TGTGCCAGCAGTGCAGGGGGCTCCCTCCACTTT. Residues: CASSAGGSLHF.

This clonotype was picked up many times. The CDR3, as DNA: TGTGCCAGCAGCAAGGTCAGGTCAGATACGCAGTATTTT. As protein: CASSKVRSDTQYF. The V and J genes are TRBV7-3 and TRBJ2-3, with D unresolved. The CDR3 sequence is 13 residues long. V was clipped by 5 bases and J by 4 bases, with 10 bases between them. The germline V gene encodes CDR1 SGHTA and CDR2 FQGTGA.

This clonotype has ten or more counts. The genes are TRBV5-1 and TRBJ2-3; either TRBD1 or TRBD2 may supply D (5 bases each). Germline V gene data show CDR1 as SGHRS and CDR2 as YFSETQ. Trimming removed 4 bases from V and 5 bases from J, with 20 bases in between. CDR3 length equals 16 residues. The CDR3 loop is CASSPNSRLGGDTQYF. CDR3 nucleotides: TGCGCCAGCAGCCCGAACAGTAGGCTTGGGGGAGATACGCAGTATTTT. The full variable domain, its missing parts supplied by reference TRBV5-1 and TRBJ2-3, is KAGVTQTPRYLIKTRGQQVTLSCSPISGHRSVSWYQQTPGQGLQFLFEYFSETQRNKGNFPGRFSGRQFSNSRSEMNVSTLELGDSALYLCASSPNSRLGGDTQYFGPGTRLTVL.

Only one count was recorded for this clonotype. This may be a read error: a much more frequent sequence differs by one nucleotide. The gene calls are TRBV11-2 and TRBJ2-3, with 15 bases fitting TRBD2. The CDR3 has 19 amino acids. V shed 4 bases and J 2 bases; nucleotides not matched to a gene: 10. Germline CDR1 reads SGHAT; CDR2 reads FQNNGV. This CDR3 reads CASSSPGTSGRPLTDTQYF. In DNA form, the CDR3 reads TGTGCCAGCAGCTCACCCGGGACTAGCGGGAGGCCCCTCACAGATACGCAGTATTTT. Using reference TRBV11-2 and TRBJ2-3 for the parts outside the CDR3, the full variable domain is EAGVAQSPRYKIIEKRQSVAFWCNPISGHATLYWYQQILGQGPKLLIQFQNNGVVDDSQLPKDRFSAERLKGVDSTLKIQPAKLEDSAVYLCASSSPGTSGRPLTDTQYFGPGTRLTVL.

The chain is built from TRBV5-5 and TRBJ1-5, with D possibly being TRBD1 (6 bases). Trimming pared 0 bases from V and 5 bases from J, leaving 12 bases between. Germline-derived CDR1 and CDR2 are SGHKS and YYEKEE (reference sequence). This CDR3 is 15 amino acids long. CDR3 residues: CASSLEQGGDQPQHF. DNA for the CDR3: TGTGCCAGCAGCTTGGAACAGGGAGGGGATCAGCCCCAGCATTTT.

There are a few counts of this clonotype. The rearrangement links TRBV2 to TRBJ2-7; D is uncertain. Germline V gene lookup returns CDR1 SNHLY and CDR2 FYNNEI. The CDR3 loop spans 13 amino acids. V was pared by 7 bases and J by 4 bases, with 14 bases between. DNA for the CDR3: TGTGCCAGCACCGAAACCGGGTCTTACGAGCAGTACTTC. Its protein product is CASTETGSYEQYF.

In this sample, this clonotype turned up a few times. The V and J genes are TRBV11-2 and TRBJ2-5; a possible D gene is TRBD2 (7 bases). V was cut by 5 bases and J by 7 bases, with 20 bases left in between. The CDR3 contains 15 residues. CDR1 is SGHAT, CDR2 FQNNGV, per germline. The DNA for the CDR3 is TGTGCCAGCAGCACTCTACTAGCGCGAGGGGGGACCCAGTACTTC. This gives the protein CASSTLLARGGTQYF.

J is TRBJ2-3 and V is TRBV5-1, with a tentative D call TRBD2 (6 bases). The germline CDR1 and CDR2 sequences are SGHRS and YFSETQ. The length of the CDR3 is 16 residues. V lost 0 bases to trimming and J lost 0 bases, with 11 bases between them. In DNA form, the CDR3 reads TGCGCCAGCAGCTTGGGTGGCGGGGTCAGCACAGATACGCAGTATTTT. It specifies CASSLGGGVSTDTQYF.

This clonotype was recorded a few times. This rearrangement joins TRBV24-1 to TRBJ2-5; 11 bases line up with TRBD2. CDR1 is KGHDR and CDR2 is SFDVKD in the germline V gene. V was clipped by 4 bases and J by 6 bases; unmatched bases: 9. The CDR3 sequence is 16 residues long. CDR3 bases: TGTGCCACCAGTGAGACTAGCGGGAAGTCCGTGAAGACCCAGTACTTC. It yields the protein CATSETSGKSVKTQYF.

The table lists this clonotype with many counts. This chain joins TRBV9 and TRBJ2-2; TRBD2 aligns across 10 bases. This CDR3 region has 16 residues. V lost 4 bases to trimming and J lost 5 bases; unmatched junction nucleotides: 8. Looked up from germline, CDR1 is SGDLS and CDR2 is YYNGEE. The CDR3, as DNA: TGTGCCAGCAGCACCCACCTAGCGGGAGTGACCGGGGAGCTGTTTTTT. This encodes CASSTHLAGVTGELFF.

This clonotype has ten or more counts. CDR3 loop: CASSFSVETQYF. As DNA, the CDR3 is TGTGCCAGCAGCTTTTCGGTGGAGACCCAGTACTTC. The chain recombines TRBV7-6 with TRBJ2-5, with D unclear. Looked up from germline, CDR1 is SGHVS and CDR2 is FNYEAQ. V lost 3 bases and J 5 bases, leaving 7 bases between the germline ends. CDR3 length equals 12 residues.

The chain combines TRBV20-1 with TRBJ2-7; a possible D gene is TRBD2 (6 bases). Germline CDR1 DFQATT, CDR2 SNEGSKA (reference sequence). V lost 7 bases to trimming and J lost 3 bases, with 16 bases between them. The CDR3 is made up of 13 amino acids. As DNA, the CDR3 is TGCAGTGTTACGGGAGAAACCCACTACGAGCAGTACTTC. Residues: CSVTGETHYEQYF.